A selection of T cell receptor beta chains follows, all from one sample in a study of blood T cells in healthy people across ages. TCRdb fed the 5' RACE reads into MiXCR, producing one record per CDR3 protein. Among some 900,000 distinct CDR3 sequences listed, roughly 43% were seen once. Sequenced input: blood. The receptors were sampled from a man younger than 45 in good health. Both conserved end residues are part of each CDR3.

V gene: TRBV29-1
CDR3 protein: CSASGGLASGSYEQYF

V gene: TRBV12-3/TRBV12-4
CDR3 protein: CASTLTGGTNTEAFF

V gene: TRBV28
CDR3 protein: CASTPPGVPEQYF

V gene: TRBV5-1
CDR3 protein: CASSQVYSSYNEQFF

V gene: TRBV27
CDR3 protein: CASSMDRRGTDTQYF

V gene: TRBV4-1
CDR3 protein: CASSQEVPDTGELFF

V gene: TRBV11-2
CDR3 protein: CASSQGQAYYGYTF

V gene: TRBV30
CDR3 protein: CAWSVSETQYF

V gene: TRBV4-3
CDR3 protein: CASSQGAYTGELFF

V gene: TRBV4-3
CDR3 protein: CASSQDPGQGAWGYTF

V gene: TRBV6-2/TRBV6-3
CDR3 protein: CASSEGPGLFNEQFF

V gene: TRBV7-2
CDR3 protein: CASSLVGPGVGSPLHF

V gene: TRBV27
CDR3 protein: CASGPAGGYQETQYF